The rows below give T cell receptor beta chains drawn from one sample of a study of blood T cell repertoires in COVID-19. Sequenced by immunoSEQ multiplex PCR; TCRdb stores in-frame clones only, minus some. The data contain under 350,000 clones, 90% of them singletons. Sequencing was performed on peripheral blood. Source of these receptors: a woman in her twenties or thirties with COVID-19, enrolled during active disease. Both conserved end residues are part of each CDR3. The order of the fields is D gene, V gene, J gene, clone size, CDR3 DNA, CDR3 protein. The D gene is left open where the match is weak. Part of the rows lack a size; the others show once, few, many or a class for expanded clones.

>TRBD2|TRBV30|TRBJ2-1|-
TGTGCCTGGAGTGGGACTAGCGGATACAATGAGCAGTTCTTC
CAWSGTSGYNEQFF
>-|TRBV2|TRBJ1-5|many
TGTGCCAGCAGTGTCATCGGTGGGAGCGGCAATCAGCCCCAGCATTTT
CASSVIGGSGNQPQHF
>TRBD1|TRBV29-1|TRBJ2-1|few
TGCAGCGGACTTCATAGGGGGCGAAGTCCCAATGAGCAGTTCTTC
CSGLHRGRSPNEQFF
>-|TRBV7-8|TRBJ1-1|-
TGTGCCAGCAGCTTTAGAGATACCCACACTGAAGCTTTCTTT
CASSFRDTHTEAFF
>TRBD2|TRBV15|TRBJ2-7|few
TGTGCCACCAGCAGAGAAGTAGCGGGAGCATTAACCTACGAGCAGTACTTC
CATSREVAGALTYEQYF
>-|TRBV30|TRBJ1-5|-
TGTGCCTGGAGTGAACAGAGCAATCAGCCCCAGCATTTT
CAWSEQSNQPQHF
>-|TRBV6-1|TRBJ2-1|-
TGTGCCAGCAGTGAACATCTGTGGAGCCCGGGGAATGAGCAGTTCTTC
CASSEHLWSPGNEQFF
>TRBD1|TRBV27|TRBJ1-5|-
TGTGCCAGCAGTACGGGACAGGGTTGGCAGCCCCAGCATTTT
CASSTGQGWQPQHF
>TRBD2|TRBV6-5|TRBJ2-1|-
TGTGCCAGCAGTTACCGATCGGCTAGCGGGAGGAATGAGCAGTTCTTC
CASSYRSASGRNEQFF
>-|TRBV7-2|TRBJ2-2|-
TGTGCCAGCAGCTTAGGTCTTGGGGGAGGACTACCTCCTGTCGGGGAGCTGTTTTTT
CASSLGLGGGLPPVGELFF
>TRBD2|TRBV14|TRBJ2-7|few
TGTGCCAGCAGCCAAATAGCGGGAGGGCCGGTCAACGAGCAGTACTTC
CASSQIAGGPVNEQYF
>TRBD1|TRBV4-1|TRBJ2-2|-
TGCGCCAGCAGCCCGACCGGGACAGGGGTCACCGGGGAGCTGTTTTTT
CASSPTGTGVTGELFF
>-|TRBV6-5|TRBJ1-1|-
TGTGCCAGCAGTTACTCGAAACTATTGAACACTGAAGCTTTCTTT
CASSYSKLLNTEAFF
>TRBD1|TRBV10-3|TRBJ1-1|-
TGTGCCATCCGCCCACCCGGGACAGGGTGGACTGAAGCTTTCTTT
CAIRPPGTGWTEAFF
>-|TRBV5-6|TRBJ1-2|-
TGTGCCAGCAGGGTTGAGTATGGGGGCGGCTACACCTTC
CASRVEYGGGYTF
>TRBD1|TRBV28|TRBJ1-6|-
TGTGCCAGCAATCTCCCGGACAGGGGAAGATCACCCCTCCACTTT
CASNLPDRGRSPLHF
>-|TRBV3-1/TRBV3-2|TRBJ2-2|-
TGTGCCAGCAGCCACCCGACTAATACCGGGGAGCTGTTTTTT
CASSHPTNTGELFF
>-|TRBV5-1|TRBJ1-2|-
TGCGCCAGCAGCTTGGGACAGCCTAACTATGGCTACACCTTC
CASSLGQPNYGYTF
>-|TRBV13|TRBJ1-3|-
TGTGCCAGCAGCTTAGATACTGTCGGAAACACCATATATTTT
CASSLDTVGNTIYF
>-|TRBV5-1|TRBJ1-1|-
TGCGCCAGCAGGCGGGGTTTCGGCATGAACACTGAAGCTTTCTTT
CASRRGFGMNTEAFF
>TRBD1|TRBV18|TRBJ1-2|-
TGTGCCAGCTCACCGGACAGGGACGGTGGCTACACCTTC
CASSPDRDGGYTF
>-|TRBV12-3/TRBV12-4|TRBJ1-1|once
TGTGCCAGCAGGGAACAGGCGAACACTGAAGCTTTCTTT
CASREQANTEAFF
>-|TRBV7-9|TRBJ1-1|-
TGTGCCAGCAGCACCTGGACAGAGAACACTGAAGCTTTCTTT
CASSTWTENTEAFF
>-|TRBV29-1|TRBJ2-5|-
TGCAGCGTAACCGTATCTCAGGGGCGAGAGACCCAGTACTTC
CSVTVSQGRETQYF
>-|TRBV30|TRBJ2-2|-
TGTGCCTGGAGTGTGATGCGCACCGGGGAGCTGTTTTTT
CAWSVMRTGELFF
>-|TRBV7-9|TRBJ2-5|-
TGTGCCAGCAGCCCCAGGGAGACCCAGTACTTC
CASSPRETQYF
>TRBD1|TRBV3-1/TRBV3-2|TRBJ2-7|-
TGTGCCAGCAGCCCTGACAGGGGGTACCCCGAGCAGTACTTC
CASSPDRGYPEQYF
>TRBD2|TRBV28|TRBJ2-1|-
TGTGCCAGCAGCCTGAGACTAGCGGGATACAATGAGCAGTTCTTC
CASSLRLAGYNEQFF
>-|TRBV5-5|TRBJ2-5|-
TGTGCCAGCAGCTTGGCCCCATTCCAAGAGACCCAGTACTTC
CASSLAPFQETQYF
>TRBD1|TRBV30|TRBJ1-6|-
TGTGCCTGGAGTCGCGACAGGGATAGTTCACCCCTCCACTTT
CAWSRDRDSSPLHF
>-|TRBV5-4|TRBJ2-5|-
TGTGCCAGCAGCTCCGAGCGAGGCCAGTACTTC
CASSSERGQYF
>-|TRBV28|TRBJ2-5|-
TGTGCCAGCAGTTCCAGGGGCCAAGAGACCCAGTACTTC
CASSSRGQETQYF
>TRBD1|TRBV29-1|TRBJ2-1|-
TGCAGCGTTGAAGACGAGGGGGCCCCTGGTCGGCAGTTCTTC
CSVEDEGAPGRQFF